Each of the 27 T cell receptor beta chains below was sequenced from the same sample in a study of T cell responses to AZD1222 COVID-19 vaccine (dated by TCRdb to the early 2020s). The time point label for this specimen denotes: about 28 days (+/-7) after the second vaccine dose. The sample's treatment or condition label is to be understood as: meningococcal conjugate vaccine given as trial control. The protocol used for the library was the immunoSEQ multiplex PCR assay. What TCRdb holds here is the immuneACCESS table cut down to in-frame rearrangements. Part of the clones is not present; checked against another copy, under half of the missing clones reflect an unresolved V gene, and the others are unexplained. The sample has 150,000 to 200,000 clones on record, 70% to 90% of them singletons. More than 4% of the sample is in the top ten clones. This material consisted of peripheral blood, taken 28 days after the second dose of the MenACWY control vaccine. Source of these receptors: an adult who received the MenACWY meningococcal vaccine as a control.

The chain uses TRBV6-5 and TRBJ1-5; tentative D call: TRBD1 (5 bases). Trimming left V 2 bases short and J 3 bases short, with 11 bases between. Looked up from germline, CDR1 is MNHEY and CDR2 is SVGAGI. This CDR3 is 15 amino acids long. The CDR3: CASSYGAGYNQPQHF. CDR3 nucleotide sequence: TGTGCCAGCAGTTACGGGGCCGGATACAATCAGCCCCAGCATTTT.

The rearrangement joins TRBV2 to TRBJ2-2; tentatively, D is TRBD2 (6 bases). The V gene lost 4 bases and the J gene lost 0 bases, with 9 bases spanning the gap. The germline CDR1 and CDR2 sequences are SNHLY and FYNNEI. The CDR3 extends over 15 amino acids. CDR3 DNA: TGTGCCAGCAGTGTCAGCGGGCCGAACACCGGGGAGCTGTTTTTT. Protein product: CASSVSGPNTGELFF.

The chain combines TRBV3-1 (or the pseudogene TRBV3-2) with TRBJ2-7; D is ambiguous. The V end lost 3 bases, the J end lost 3 bases, and 12 bases lay between the germline ends. Germline loops: CDR1 LGHDT, CDR2 YNNKEL (reference sequence). This CDR3 is built from 14 residues. The CDR3 DNA is TGTGCCAGCAGCCATCCCGGGTCCAACTACGAGCAGTACTTC. Protein sequence: CASSHPGSNYEQYF.

The chain is built from TRBV5-1 and TRBJ2-7, with 13 bases lining up with TRBD2. CDR1 SGHRS and CDR2 YFSETQ come from the germline V gene. Trimming at V came to 4 bases and at J to 5 bases, leaving 12 bases not matched to a gene. This CDR3 spans 17 amino acids. The CDR3 here is CASSRLLAGGLFHEQYF. CDR3 DNA: TGCGCCAGCAGCAGACTACTAGCGGGAGGGCTCTTCCACGAGCAGTACTTC. Using reference TRBV5-1 and TRBJ2-7 for the parts outside the CDR3, the full variable domain is KAGVTQTPRYLIKTRGQQVTLSCSPISGHRSVSWYQQTPGQGLQFLFEYFSETQRNKGNFPGRFSGRQFSNSRSEMNVSTLELGDSALYLCASSRLLAGGLFHEQYFGPGTRLTVT.

The J gene is TRBJ2-1, the V gene TRBV7-9; D gene uncertain. This CDR3 comprises 11 residues. Germline CDR1 SEHNR, CDR2 FQNEAQ (reference sequence). The germline V and J ends were trimmed by 6 bases and 4 bases, with 4 bases remaining between them. This CDR3 reads CASRLYNEQFF. CDR3 nucleotide sequence: TGTGCCAGCAGGTTGTACAATGAGCAGTTCTTC.

This clone occurred once. CDR3 region: CSVKHSSYEQYF. The CDR3, as DNA: TGCAGCGTTAAACACAGCTCCTACGAGCAGTACTTC. V gene TRBV29-1 combines with J gene TRBJ2-7; no firm D call. V shed 5 bases and J shed 0 bases, with 8 bases lying between them. This CDR3 has 12 amino acids. CDR1 SQVTM and CDR2 ANQGSEA come from the germline V gene.

V is TRBV28 and J is TRBJ1-2, with D uncertain. This CDR3 is built from 14 residues. V lost 6 bases, J lost 6 bases, and 17 bases lay in between. In germline, CDR1 is MDHEN, CDR2 SYDVKM. In DNA form, the CDR3 reads TGTGCCAGCAGCAACCGACACGGCGCAAATGGCTACACCTTC. This encodes CASSNRHGANGYTF.

This clone came up a few times. The rearrangement joins TRBV10-3 to TRBJ1-2, with 7 bases fitting TRBD1. V lost 6 bases and J lost 3; bases outside the gene matches: 4. The CDR3 extends over 13 amino acids. Germline lookup yields CDR1 ENHRY and CDR2 SYGVKD. The CDR3 loop reads CAIRGQSHYGYTF. The CDR3 DNA is TGTGCCATCAGGGGACAGTCCCACTATGGCTACACCTTC.

V usage is TRBV4-1 and J usage is TRBJ2-7, with 11 bases fitting TRBD2. Germline lookup yields CDR1 MGHRA and CDR2 YSYEKL. CDR3 length: 15 residues. J gave up 4 bases and V 3 bases, and 5 bases lay outside the gene matches. The CDR3 sequence: CASSHRGLADYEQYF. In DNA form, the CDR3 reads TGCGCCAGCAGCCACCGGGGACTAGCGGATTACGAGCAGTACTTC.

J is TRBJ1-1 and V is TRBV6-2 or TRBV6-3; TRBD1 aligns across 10 bases. The germline V gene encodes CDR1 MNHEY and CDR2 SVGEGT. Losses at the gene ends were 4 bases for V and 0 bases for J; bases not matched to a gene: 8. This CDR3 spans 17 amino acids. The CDR3, as DNA: TGTGCCAGCAGTTCCGGGGTGACAGGGGGCTTGAACACTGAAGCTTTCTTT. It specifies CASSSGVTGGLNTEAFF.

The rearrangement links TRBV28 to TRBJ1-3; TRBD1 might be the D (5 bases). The CDR3 contains 15 residues. Germline-derived CDR1 and CDR2 are MDHEN and SYDVKM. Deletions cut 3 bases from V and 0 bases from J, with 9 bases between. This CDR3 reads CASSFVGVSGNTIYF. DNA for the CDR3: TGTGCCAGCAGTTTCGTAGGGGTCTCTGGAAACACCATATATTTT.

This clone showed up just a few times. CDR3 sequence reads: CASKTTGGGPLNTEAFF. Written as DNA, the CDR3 is TGTGCCAGCAAGACGACAGGGGGTGGACCTTTGAACACTGAAGCTTTCTTT. V is TRBV2 and J is TRBJ1-1; TRBD1 matches 9 bases. Germline V gene data show CDR1 as SNHLY and CDR2 as FYNNEI. CDR3 length: 17 amino acids. V trimming: 7 bases; J trimming: 0 bases; junction bases outside the gene matches: 12.

The chain joins TRBV7-9 to TRBJ1-4, with TRBD1 as a possible D gene (5 bases). Germline V CDR1 and CDR2: SEHNR, FQNEAQ (reference sequence). Deletions cut 1 base from V and 8 bases from J, with 11 bases between. The CDR3 runs to 14 residues. CDR3 loop: CASSLGRATEKLFF. The CDR3 bases are TGTGCCAGCAGCTTAGGCAGGGCAACCGAAAAACTGTTTTTT.

This clone showed up just once. J is TRBJ1-4 and V is TRBV2, with D possibly TRBD1 on 5 matching bases. The CDR3 is made up of 15 amino acids. Trimming cost V 5 bases and J 5 bases, with 15 bases left between them. CDR1 is SNHLY, CDR2 FYNNEI, per germline. As DNA, the CDR3 is TGTGCCAGCAGTTGGTCCGGGACGGGCAATGAAAAACTGTTTTTT. It translates to CASSWSGTGNEKLFF.

V usage is TRBV7-9 and J usage is TRBJ2-1; D is unresolved. This CDR3 has 15 residues. V lost 5 bases and J lost 3, with 14 bases in between. CDR1 and CDR2 from the germline V gene are SEHNR and FQNEAQ (reference sequence). CDR3 region: CASSHTSDLYNEQFF. The CDR3 DNA is TGTGCCAGCAGCCATACTTCGGACCTCTACAATGAGCAGTTCTTC. Looking up the rest from reference TRBV7-9 and TRBJ2-1 gives the full variable domain: DTGVSQNPRHKITKRGQNVTFRCDPISEHNRLYWYRQTLGQGPEFLTYFQNEAQLEKSRLLSDRFSAERPKGSFSTLEIQRTEQGDSAMYLCASSHTSDLYNEQFFGPGTRLTVL.

The chain combines TRBV5-8 with TRBJ1-2; D not resolved. This CDR3 contains 12 residues. The V and J ends lost 2 bases and 8 bases respectively, with 10 bases between them. Germline V CDR1 and CDR2: SGHTS, YDEGEE. The CDR3 DNA reads as TGTGCCAGCAGCTTTCAGGAGGTCGGCTACACCTTC. Amino acids: CASSFQEVGYTF.

This rearrangement joins TRBV5-1 to TRBJ2-2, with D tentatively TRBD1 (6 bases). CDR1 and CDR2 (germline): SGHRS, YFSETQ. There are 14 residues in the CDR3. Between the trimmed V and J ends, which lost 1 base and 7 bases, there was a span of 11 bases. This CDR3 reads CASSLLGAGGELFF. Here the CDR3 DNA reads TGCGCCAGCAGCTTGCTGGGGGCCGGCGGGGAGCTGTTTTTT.

The CDR3 DNA sequence: TGTGCCACCAGCGGCGGGACAGGGATCCTCTACGAGCAGTACTTC. Translated: CATSGGTGILYEQYF. The V and J genes are TRBV15 and TRBJ2-7, with 9 bases matching TRBD1. The CDR3 runs 15 residues. Germline V CDR1 and CDR2: LNHNV, YYDKDF (reference sequence). V gave up 5 bases and J gave up 3 bases; unmatched junction bases: 8.

The V call is TRBV27, the J call TRBJ2-7; D is ambiguous. This CDR3 contains 13 residues. Germline CDR1 MNHEY, CDR2 SMNVEV (reference sequence). V was shortened by 2 bases and J by 2 bases, with 7 bases between the two germline ends. The CDR3 sequence: CASSLAPAYEQYF. The CDR3 nucleotides read TGTGCCAGCAGTTTAGCGCCCGCCTACGAGCAGTACTTC.

The chain recombines TRBV19 with TRBJ2-6; TRBD1 might be the D (6 bases). Trimming removed 1 base at V and 2 bases at J, with 12 bases between. Germline assignment: CDR1 LNHDA and CDR2 SQIVND (reference sequence). There are 17 residues in the CDR3. CDR3 DNA sequence: TGTGCCAGTAGTATAGGGAAACACAGGGCTGGGGCCAACGTCCTGACTTTC. Protein: CASSIGKHRAGANVLTF.

V is TRBV20-1 and J is TRBJ2-7, with 8 bases lining up with TRBD1. Trimming took 6 bases from V and 3 from J; bases not matched to a gene: 13. CDR1 DFQATT and CDR2 SNEGSKA come from the germline V gene (reference sequence). The CDR3 has 15 amino acids. The CDR3 protein is CSASQPQGALYEQYF. Here the CDR3 DNA reads TGCAGTGCGAGTCAACCGCAGGGGGCACTCTACGAGCAGTACTTC.

This rearrangement joins TRBV7-2 to TRBJ2-7; D ambiguous. Germline CDR1 SGHTA, CDR2 FQGNSA. V was pared by 2 bases and J by 2 bases, with 10 bases between. This CDR3 comprises 14 residues. CDR3 residues: CASSLLSQTYEQYF. DNA for the CDR3: TGTGCCAGCAGCTTATTGTCCCAGACCTACGAGCAGTACTTC. Full variable domain (remainder filled in from reference TRBV7-2 and TRBJ2-7): GAGVSQSPSNKVTEKGKDVELRCDPISGHTALYWYRQSLGQGLEFLIYFQGNSAPDKSGLPSDRFSAERTGGSVSTLTIQRTQQEDSAVYLCASSLLSQTYEQYFGPGTRLTVT.

This rearrangement joins TRBV28 to TRBJ2-1; D possibly corresponds to TRBD2 (5 bases). Germline CDR1 reads MDHEN; CDR2 reads SYDVKM. Trimming removed 1 base at V and 8 bases at J, with 12 bases between. The CDR3 consists of 14 residues. CDR3 DNA: TGTGCCAGCAGTTTATCTACGGGAAACGATGAGCAGTTCTTC. It is translated as CASSLSTGNDEQFF.

The chain carries TRBV7-2 and TRBJ2-7, with TRBD2 identical over 7 bases. The germline CDR1 and CDR2 sequences are SGHTA and FQGNSA. V gave up 5 bases and J gave up 2 bases; unmatched junction bases: 9. The CDR3 loop spans 15 amino acids. The CDR3 DNA is TGTGCCAGCAGCCCTTCGTGGGAGGGAACCTACGAGCAGTACTTC. The encoded protein is CASSPSWEGTYEQYF. The full variable domain, its missing parts supplied by reference TRBV7-2 and TRBJ2-7, is GAGVSQSPSNKVTEKGKDVELRCDPISGHTALYWYRQSLGQGLEFLIYFQGNSAPDKSGLPSDRFSAERTGGSVSTLTIQRTQQEDSAVYLCASSPSWEGTYEQYFGPGTRLTVT.

The chain carries TRBV30 and TRBJ1-1; no clear D. Between the trimmed V and J ends, which lost 0 bases and 4 bases, there was a span of 6 bases. Germline V gene data show CDR1 as GTSNPN and CDR2 as SVGIG (reference sequence). The CDR3 length is 12 residues. The CDR3 DNA reads TGTGCCTGGAGTGTAAGTAGCACTGAAGCTTTCTTT. Amino acids: CAWSVSSTEAFF.

The chain employs TRBV7-9 and TRBJ2-7; no clear D. There are 14 residues in the CDR3. The germline V gene has CDR1 SEHNR and CDR2 FQNEAQ (reference sequence). Trimming removed 0 bases from V and 5 bases from J, with 11 bases in between. For the CDR3, the DNA is TGTGCCAGCAGCTTAGCGACTGCGTTCGACGAGCAGTACTTC. Translated, it gives CASSLATAFDEQYF.

The chain employs TRBV19 and TRBJ2-7; no definite D call. CDR1 is LNHDA and CDR2 is SQIVND in the germline V gene (reference sequence). V shed 3 bases and J shed 1 base, with 13 bases lying between them. There are 15 residues in the CDR3. The CDR3 region has the DNA TGTGCCAGTAGTATCTCCACGGGCGGATCCTACGAGCAGTACTTC. Amino acids: CASSISTGGSYEQYF.